This TCR beta chain was captured in a study of spatial heterogeneity in lung cancer. Study details: Consistent detection of more beta-chain than alpha-chain sequences was observed. In raw reads, more than 9.5 appearances on average were recorded for each unique TCR and UMI combination.

The study tagged each TCR cDNA molecule with a unique molecular identifier. MiXCR, run by TCRdb on the 5' RACE reads, gives a single entry per CDR3 protein. The sample records 45,000 or so distinct CDR3 sequences, approximately 10% being singletons. As for time point: sample taken at primary tumor resection. Whole RNA obtained from tumor, nontumor lung or frozen PBMC underwent sequencing without sorting. The CDR3 is 15 residues long. Germline V gene data show CDR1 as LNHDA and CDR2 as SQIVND (reference sequence). The ends were cut back, 5 bases at V and 0 bases at J, with 14 bases in the middle. Study observations and caveats: More often at tumor resection than at routine follow-up, ubiquitous expanded tumor TCRs were detected in the blood.

Notes on this clonotype: Its antigen is undetermined.

Source: PBMCs, taken at surgery. The rearrangement joins TRBV19 to TRBJ2-7; tentatively, D is TRBD1 or TRBD2 (6 bases each). The source of this sequence is a female donor with early-stage non-small cell lung cancer. CDR3 in amino acids: CASSAPGGPSYEQYF. The DNA of the CDR3 is TGTGCCAGTAGTGCCCCCGGGGGCCCCTCCTACGAGCAGTACTTC. The full variable domain, in which reference TRBV19 and TRBJ2-7 provide the parts outside the CDR3, is DGGITQSPKYLFRKEGQNVTLSCEQNLNHDAMYWYRQDPGQGLRLIYYSQIVNDFQKGDIAEGYSVSREKKESFPLTVTSAQKNPTAFYLCASSAPGGPSYEQYFGPGTRLTVT.